One T cell receptor beta chain is described in this entry. The study enrolled healthy HIV-negative adults without recent acute infections or vaccinations as donors. Donors, without exception, were Caucasian adults residing in Nashville, Tennessee. This sample was included in a study of shared clonotypes between healthy human individuals. Study-level background: The donor pool was made up of two women and a few men aged 18 to 49.

V shed 5 bases, J shed 5 bases, and the junction held 5 bases outside the gene matches. This CDR3 region has 14 residues. Germline loops: CDR1 SGHTA, CDR2 FQGTGA. Genomic DNA of each subset was evenly split across several immunoSEQ plates. The method was immunoSEQ multiplex PCR; TCRdb's version includes in-frame clones alone and lacks a portion of them. The sample lists about 560,000 clones; around three quarters were seen once. The chain employs TRBV7-3 and TRBJ1-2; 10 nucleotides align to TRBD1. The TCR originated in a woman aged 40 to 55 in good health. Some clones in this sample may be carry-over from other donors' samples. Specimen: PBMCs. Here the CDR3 DNA reads TGTGCCAGCAGCCAGACAGGGGGCGCGTATGGCTACACCTTC. Translated: CASSQTGGAYGYTF.